This T cell receptor beta chain emerged from a study of blood T cell repertoires in COVID-19. Profiled with immunoSEQ multiplex PCR; TCRdb holds only in-frame clones, not every one. The sample yields some 240,000 clones, 80% to 90% seen once. There are 13 residues in the CDR3. The germline V gene has CDR1 MNHEY and CDR2 SVGAGI. The V end was cut by 6 bases, the J end by 6 bases, with 12 bases between. This clone was detected only once. Participants had their cohort set by participant-reported clinical history. Sequenced input: PBMCs or T cells enriched from blood (not recorded which). This clonotype was sampled from a woman aged 45-60 years who had been exposed to COVID-19. The V gene is TRBV6-5, the J gene TRBJ1-5; D is perhaps TRBD1 (6 bases). CDR3 in DNA: TGTGCCAGCAGCGGTAGGGGGACTCAGCCCCAGCATTTT. This sequence encodes CASSGRGTQPQHF.